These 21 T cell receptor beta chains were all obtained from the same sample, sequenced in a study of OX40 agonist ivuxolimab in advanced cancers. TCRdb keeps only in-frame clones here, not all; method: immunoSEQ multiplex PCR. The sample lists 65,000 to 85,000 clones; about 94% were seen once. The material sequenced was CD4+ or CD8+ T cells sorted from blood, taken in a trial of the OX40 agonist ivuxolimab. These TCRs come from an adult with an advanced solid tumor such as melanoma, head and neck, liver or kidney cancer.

In nucleotides, the CDR3 is TGTGCCAGAAGCCCCGCCCAGGGGGCGAGGGACTACGAGCAGTACTTC. It codes for CARSPAQGARDYEQYF. The chain carries TRBV5-3 and TRBJ2-7; 8 nucleotides match TRBD1. TRBV5-3 is filed as an ORF, its function uncertain. V lost 4 bases, J lost 3 bases, and 12 bases stayed unmatched. CDR3 length: 16 amino acids.

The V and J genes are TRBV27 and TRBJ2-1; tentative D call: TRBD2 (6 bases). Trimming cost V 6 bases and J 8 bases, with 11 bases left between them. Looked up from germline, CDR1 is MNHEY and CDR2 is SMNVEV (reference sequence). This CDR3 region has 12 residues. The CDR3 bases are TGTGCCAGCAGCCACGGGAGTTATGAGCAGTTCTTC. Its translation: CASSHGSYEQFF.

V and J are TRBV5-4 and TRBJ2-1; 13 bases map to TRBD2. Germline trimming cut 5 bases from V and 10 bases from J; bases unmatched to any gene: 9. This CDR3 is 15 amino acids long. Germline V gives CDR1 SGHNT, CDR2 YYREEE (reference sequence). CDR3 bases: TGTGCCAGCAGACAACTAGCGGGGGGGGATTGGGAGCAGTTCTTC. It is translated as CASRQLAGGDWEQFF.

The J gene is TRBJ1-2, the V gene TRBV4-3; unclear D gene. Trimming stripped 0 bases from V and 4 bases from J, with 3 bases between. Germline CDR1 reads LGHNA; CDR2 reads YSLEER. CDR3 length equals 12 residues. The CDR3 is CASSQEGYGYTF. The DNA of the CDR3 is TGCGCCAGCAGCCAAGAAGGCTATGGCTACACCTTC.

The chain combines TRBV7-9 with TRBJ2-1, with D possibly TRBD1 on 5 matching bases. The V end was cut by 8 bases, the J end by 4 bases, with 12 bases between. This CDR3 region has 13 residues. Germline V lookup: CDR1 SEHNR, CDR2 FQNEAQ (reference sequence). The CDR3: CASLNDRYNEQFF. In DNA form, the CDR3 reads TGTGCCAGCTTAAACGACAGATACAATGAGCAGTTCTTC.

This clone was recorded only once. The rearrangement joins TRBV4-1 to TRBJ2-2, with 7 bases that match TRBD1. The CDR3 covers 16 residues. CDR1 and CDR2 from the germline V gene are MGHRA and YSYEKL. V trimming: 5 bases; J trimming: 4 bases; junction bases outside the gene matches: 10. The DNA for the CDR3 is TGCGCCAGCAGCTCCCGGGACAGAGGCTTCACCGGGGAGCTGTTTTTT. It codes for CASSSRDRGFTGELFF.

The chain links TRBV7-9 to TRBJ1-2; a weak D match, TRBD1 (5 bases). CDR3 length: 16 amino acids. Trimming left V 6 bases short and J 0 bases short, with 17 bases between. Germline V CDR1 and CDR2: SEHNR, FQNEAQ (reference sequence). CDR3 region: CASRSGADGANYGYTF. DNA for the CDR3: TGTGCCAGCAGATCTGGGGCAGACGGGGCTAACTATGGCTACACCTTC.

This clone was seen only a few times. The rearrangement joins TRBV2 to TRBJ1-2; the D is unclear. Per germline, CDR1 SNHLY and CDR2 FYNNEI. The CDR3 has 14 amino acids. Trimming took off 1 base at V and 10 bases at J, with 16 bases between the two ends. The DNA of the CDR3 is TGTGCCAGCAGTGAAGGTCCGACGGCCTCCGACTACACCTTC. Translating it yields CASSEGPTASDYTF.

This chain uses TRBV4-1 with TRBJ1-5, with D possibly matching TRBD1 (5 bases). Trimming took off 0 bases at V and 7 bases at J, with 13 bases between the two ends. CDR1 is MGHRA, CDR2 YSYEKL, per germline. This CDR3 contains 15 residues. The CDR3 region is CASSQERGVVQPQHF. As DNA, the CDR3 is TGCGCCAGCAGCCAAGAACGGGGGGTTGTACAGCCCCAGCATTTT.

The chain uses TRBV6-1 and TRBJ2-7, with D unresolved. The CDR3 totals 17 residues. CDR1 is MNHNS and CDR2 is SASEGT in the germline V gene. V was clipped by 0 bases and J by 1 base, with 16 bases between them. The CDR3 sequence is CASSEALRQAPSYEQYF. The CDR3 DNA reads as TGTGCCAGCAGTGAAGCGCTTCGTCAGGCTCCATCCTACGAGCAGTACTTC.

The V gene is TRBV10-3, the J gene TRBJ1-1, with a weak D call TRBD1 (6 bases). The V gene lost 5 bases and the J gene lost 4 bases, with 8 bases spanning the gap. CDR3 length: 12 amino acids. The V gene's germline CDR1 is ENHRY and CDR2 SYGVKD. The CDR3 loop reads CAISQGSTEAFF. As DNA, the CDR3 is TGTGCCATCAGTCAGGGGAGCACTGAAGCTTTCTTT.

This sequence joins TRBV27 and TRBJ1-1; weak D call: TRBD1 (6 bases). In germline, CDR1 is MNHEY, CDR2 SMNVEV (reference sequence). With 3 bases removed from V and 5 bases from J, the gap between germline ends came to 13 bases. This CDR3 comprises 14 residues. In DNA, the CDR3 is TGTGCCAGCAGTTTGACAGGTCAAGGGACTGAAGCTTTCTTT. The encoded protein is CASSLTGQGTEAFF.

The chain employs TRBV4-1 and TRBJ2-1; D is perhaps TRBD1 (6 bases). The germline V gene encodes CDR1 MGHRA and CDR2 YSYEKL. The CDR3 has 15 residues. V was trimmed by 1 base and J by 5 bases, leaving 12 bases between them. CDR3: CASSQGGGTHNEQFF. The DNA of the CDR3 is TGCGCCAGCAGCCAAGGAGGGGGTACCCACAATGAGCAGTTCTTC.

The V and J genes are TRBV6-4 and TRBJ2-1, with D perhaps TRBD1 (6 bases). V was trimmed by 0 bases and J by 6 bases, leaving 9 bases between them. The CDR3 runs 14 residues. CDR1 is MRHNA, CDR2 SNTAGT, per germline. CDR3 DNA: TGTGCCAGCAGTGACTCGGGCAGGGGCAATGAGCAGTTCTTC. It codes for CASSDSGRGNEQFF.

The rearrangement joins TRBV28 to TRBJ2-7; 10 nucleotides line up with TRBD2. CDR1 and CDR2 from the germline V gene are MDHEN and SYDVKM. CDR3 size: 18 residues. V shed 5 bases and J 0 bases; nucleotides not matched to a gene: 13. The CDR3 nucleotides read TGTGCCAGCAGTCCCCGTAGCGGGGGGCTCCTAATCTCCTACGAGCAGTACTTC. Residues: CASSPRSGGLLISYEQYF.

The DNA for the CDR3 is TGTGCCAGCAGCTTTATGACAGGGGGCGAGCAGTACTTC. This encodes CASSFMTGGEQYF. The chain is built from TRBV7-9 and TRBJ2-7; 9 bases fit TRBD1. The CDR3 spans 13 residues. Germline V gene data show CDR1 as SEHNR and CDR2 as FQNEAQ (reference sequence). After removal of 3 bases from V and 6 bases from J, the junction contained 3 bases not matched to a gene.

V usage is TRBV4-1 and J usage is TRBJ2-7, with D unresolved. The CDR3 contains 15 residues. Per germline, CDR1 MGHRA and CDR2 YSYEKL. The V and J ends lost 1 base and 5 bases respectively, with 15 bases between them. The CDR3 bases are TGCGCCAGCAGCCAAGTAGAGGTGGCAGAGAACGAGCAGTACTTC. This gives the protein CASSQVEVAENEQYF.

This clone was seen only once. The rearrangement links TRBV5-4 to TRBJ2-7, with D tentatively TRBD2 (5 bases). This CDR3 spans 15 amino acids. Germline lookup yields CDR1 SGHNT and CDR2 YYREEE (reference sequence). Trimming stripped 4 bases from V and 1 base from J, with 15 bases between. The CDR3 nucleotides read TGTGCCAGCAGCCCGGACTTATCCCAATCCTACGAGCAGTACTTC. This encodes CASSPDLSQSYEQYF.

The CDR3 DNA reads TGTGCCAGCAGCGCGGGGACAGAGAACACTGAAGCTTTCTTT. Translating it yields CASSAGTENTEAFF. V usage is TRBV5-6 and J usage is TRBJ1-1; 7 positions match TRBD1. J was trimmed by 1 base and V by 4 bases; bases with no gene match: 4. CDR1 SGHDT and CDR2 YYEEEE come from the germline V gene. This CDR3 has 14 residues. Looking up the rest from reference TRBV5-6 and TRBJ1-1 gives the full variable domain: DAGVTQSPTHLIKTRGQQVTLRCSPKSGHDTVSWYQQALGQGPQFIFQYYEEEERQRGNFPDRFSGHQFPNYSSELNVNALLLGDSALYLCASSAGTENTEAFFGQGTRLTVV.

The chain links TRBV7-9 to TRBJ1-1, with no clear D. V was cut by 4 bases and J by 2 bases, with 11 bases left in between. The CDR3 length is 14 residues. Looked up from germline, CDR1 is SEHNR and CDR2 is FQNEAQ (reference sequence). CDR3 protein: CASSSPTINTEAFF. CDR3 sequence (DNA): TGTGCCAGCAGCTCCCCGACAATTAACACTGAAGCTTTCTTT.

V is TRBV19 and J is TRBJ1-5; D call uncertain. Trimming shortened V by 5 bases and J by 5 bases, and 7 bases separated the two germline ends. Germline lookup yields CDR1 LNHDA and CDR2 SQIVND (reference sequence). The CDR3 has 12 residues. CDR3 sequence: CASSDVDQPQHF. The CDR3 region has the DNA TGTGCCAGTAGTGATGTTGATCAGCCCCAGCATTTT.